This T cell receptor (beta chain) appears in the sequencing data of a study of shared clonotypes between healthy human individuals. Study background: Used for every donor were three CD4 naive, three CD4 memory, two CD8 naive and one CD8 memory plate. Study results and caveats: Represented genetic and exposure-history diversity was restricted by having few donors.

Points on this clone: What it recognizes is unknown.

CD45RO negativity and positive selection for CCR7 defined naive CD8 cells, a population that excluded terminally differentiated effector memory CD45RA+ cells. Adult Caucasians living in Nashville, Tennessee made up all of the donors. TCRdb's copy holds only in-frame clones and misses some; the assay was immunoSEQ multiplex PCR. The table has about 2,100,000 clones, approximately 94% seen once. The CDR3 has 15 residues. Germline trimming cut 4 bases from V and 2 bases from J; bases unmatched to any gene: 4. Germline lookup yields CDR1 PRHDT and CDR2 FYEKMQ (reference sequence). The receptor comes from a man between 18 and 35 years old in good health. Some clones in this sample may be carry-over from other donors' samples. The chain joins TRBV13 to TRBJ2-7; TRBD2 matches 11 bases. The source material was naive CD8+ T cells from PBMCs. The CDR3 here is CASSSLAGDTYEQYF. The CDR3 nucleotides read TGTGCCAGCAGCTCACTAGCGGGGGATACCTACGAGCAGTACTTC.